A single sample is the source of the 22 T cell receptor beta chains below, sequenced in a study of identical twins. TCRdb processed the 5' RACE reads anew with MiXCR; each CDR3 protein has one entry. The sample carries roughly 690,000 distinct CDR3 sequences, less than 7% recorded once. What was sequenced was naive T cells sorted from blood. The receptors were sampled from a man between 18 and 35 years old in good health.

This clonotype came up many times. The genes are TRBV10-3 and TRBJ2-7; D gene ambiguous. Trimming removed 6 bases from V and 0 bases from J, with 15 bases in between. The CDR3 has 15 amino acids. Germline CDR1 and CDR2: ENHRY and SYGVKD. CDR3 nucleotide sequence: TGTGCCATCAGCCCAGACTCGGCGCTCTCCTACGAGCAGTACTTC. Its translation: CAISPDSALSYEQYF.

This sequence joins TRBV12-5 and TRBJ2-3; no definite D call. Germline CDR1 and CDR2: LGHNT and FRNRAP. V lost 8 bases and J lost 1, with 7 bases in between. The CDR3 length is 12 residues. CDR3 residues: CASLGGTDTQYF. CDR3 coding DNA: TGTGCTAGTTTAGGCGGCACAGATACGCAGTATTTT.

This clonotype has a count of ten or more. In DNA form, the CDR3 reads TGTGCCAGCAGTTTCGGCGGGAGTGTTAACACCGGGGAGCTGTTTTTT. It is translated as CASSFGGSVNTGELFF. The rearrangement joins TRBV12-3 or TRBV12-4 to TRBJ2-2; 7 nucleotides line up with TRBD2. This CDR3 contains 16 residues. V shed 3 bases, J shed 2 bases, and the junction held 6 bases outside the gene matches.

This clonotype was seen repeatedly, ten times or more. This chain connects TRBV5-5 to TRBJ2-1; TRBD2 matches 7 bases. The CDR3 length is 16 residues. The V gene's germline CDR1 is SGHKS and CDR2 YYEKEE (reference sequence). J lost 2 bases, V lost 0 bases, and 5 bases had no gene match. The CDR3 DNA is TGTGCCAGCAGCTTGGACGGGAGGATCCCCTACAATGAGCAGTTCTTC. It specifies CASSLDGRIPYNEQFF.

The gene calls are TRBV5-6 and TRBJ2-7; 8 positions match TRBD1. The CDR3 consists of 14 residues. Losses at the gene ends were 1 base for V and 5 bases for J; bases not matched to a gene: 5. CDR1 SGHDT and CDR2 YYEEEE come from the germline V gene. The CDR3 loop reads CASSLPGQVHEQYV. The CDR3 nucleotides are TGTGCCAGCAGCTTGCCGGGACAGGTCCACGAGCAGTACGTC.

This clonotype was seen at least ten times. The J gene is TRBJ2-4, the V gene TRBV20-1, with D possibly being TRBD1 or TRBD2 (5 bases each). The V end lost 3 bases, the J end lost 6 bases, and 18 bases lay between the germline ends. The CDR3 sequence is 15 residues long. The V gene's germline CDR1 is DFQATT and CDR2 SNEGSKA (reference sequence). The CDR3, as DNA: TGCAGTGCTAGCCGGGACGCAATGAATATAAACATTCAGTACTTC. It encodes CSASRDAMNINIQYF.

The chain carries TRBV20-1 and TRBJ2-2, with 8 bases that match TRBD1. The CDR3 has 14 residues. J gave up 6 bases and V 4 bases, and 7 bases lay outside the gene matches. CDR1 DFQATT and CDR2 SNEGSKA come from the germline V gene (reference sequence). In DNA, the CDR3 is TGCAGTGCTACCGGGACAGGCTTCCCCGGGGAGCTGTTTTTT. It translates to CSATGTGFPGELFF.

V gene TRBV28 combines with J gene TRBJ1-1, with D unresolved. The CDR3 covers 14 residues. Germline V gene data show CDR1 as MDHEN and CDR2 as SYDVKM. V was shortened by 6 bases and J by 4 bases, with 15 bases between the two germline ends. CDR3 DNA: TGTGCCAGCAGAAGAGGGTTGGAGGTCACTGAAGCTTTCTTT. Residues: CASRRGLEVTEAFF.

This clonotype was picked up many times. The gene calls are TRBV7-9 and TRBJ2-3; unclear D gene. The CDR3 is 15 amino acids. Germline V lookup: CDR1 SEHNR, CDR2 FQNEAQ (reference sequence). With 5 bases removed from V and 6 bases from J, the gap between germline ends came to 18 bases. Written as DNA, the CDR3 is TGTGCCAGCAGCCCCTGGACCGAAAAGAGCGATACGCAGTATTTT. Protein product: CASSPWTEKSDTQYF.

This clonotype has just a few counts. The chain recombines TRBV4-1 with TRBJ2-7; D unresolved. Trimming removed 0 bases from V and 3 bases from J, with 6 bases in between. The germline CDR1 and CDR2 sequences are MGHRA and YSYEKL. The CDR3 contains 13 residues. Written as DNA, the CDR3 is TGCGCCAGCAGCCAAGAGTTGGTCTACGAGCAGTACGTC. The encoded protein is CASSQELVYEQYV.

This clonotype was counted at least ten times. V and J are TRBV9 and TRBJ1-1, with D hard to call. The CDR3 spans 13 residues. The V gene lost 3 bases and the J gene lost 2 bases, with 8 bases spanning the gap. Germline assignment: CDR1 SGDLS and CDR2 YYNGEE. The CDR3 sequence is CASSADYNTEAFF. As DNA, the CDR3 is TGTGCCAGCAGCGCGGACTACAACACTGAAGCTTTCTTT.

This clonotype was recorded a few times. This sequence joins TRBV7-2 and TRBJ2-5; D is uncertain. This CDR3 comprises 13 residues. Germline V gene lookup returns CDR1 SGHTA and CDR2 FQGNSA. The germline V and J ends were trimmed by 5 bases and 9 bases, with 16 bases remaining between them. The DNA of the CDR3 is TGTGCCAGCAGCCCCGCCCCCACAATACCCCAGTACTTC. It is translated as CASSPAPTIPQYF.

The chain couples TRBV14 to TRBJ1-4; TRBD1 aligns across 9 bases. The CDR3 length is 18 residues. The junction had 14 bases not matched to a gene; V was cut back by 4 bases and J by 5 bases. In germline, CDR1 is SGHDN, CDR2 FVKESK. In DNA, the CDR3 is TGTGCCAGCAGCCCGTACCGGGACAGGGCCGGGGGGAATGAAAAACTGTTTTTT. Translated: CASSPYRDRAGGNEKLFF.

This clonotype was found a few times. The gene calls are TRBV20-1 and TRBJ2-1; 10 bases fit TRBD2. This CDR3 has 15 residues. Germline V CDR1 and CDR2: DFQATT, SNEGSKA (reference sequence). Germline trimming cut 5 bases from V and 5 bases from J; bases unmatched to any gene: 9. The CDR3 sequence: CSAPLLAGNHNEQFF. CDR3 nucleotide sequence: TGCAGTGCTCCCCTACTAGCGGGAAACCACAATGAGCAGTTCTTC.

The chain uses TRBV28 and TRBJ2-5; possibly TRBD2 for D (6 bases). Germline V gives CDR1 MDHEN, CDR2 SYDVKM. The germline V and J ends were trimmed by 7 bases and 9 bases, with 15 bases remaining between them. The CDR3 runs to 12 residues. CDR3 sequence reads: CASTSRGWSQYF. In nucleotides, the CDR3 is TGTGCCAGCACCTCACGGGGGTGGTCCCAGTACTTC.

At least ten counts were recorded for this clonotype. The CDR3 nucleotides are TGTGCCAGCAGGGATAAAGGAACCAAGGACAGGGAATATCAGCCCCAGCATTTT. As protein: CASRDKGTKDREYQPQHF. The chain recombines TRBV6-2 or TRBV6-3 with TRBJ1-5; 8 bases line up with TRBD1. Germline assignment: CDR1 MNHEY and CDR2 SVGEGT. With 6 bases clipped from V and 5 bases from J, the junction kept 18 bases outside the gene matches. CDR3 length: 18 residues.

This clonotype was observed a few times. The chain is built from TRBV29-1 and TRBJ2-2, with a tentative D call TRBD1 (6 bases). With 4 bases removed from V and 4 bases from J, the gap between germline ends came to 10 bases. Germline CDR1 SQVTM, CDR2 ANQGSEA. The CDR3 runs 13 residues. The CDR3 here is CSVGQGFTGELFF. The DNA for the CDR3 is TGCAGCGTTGGGCAGGGGTTCACCGGGGAGCTGTTTTTT.

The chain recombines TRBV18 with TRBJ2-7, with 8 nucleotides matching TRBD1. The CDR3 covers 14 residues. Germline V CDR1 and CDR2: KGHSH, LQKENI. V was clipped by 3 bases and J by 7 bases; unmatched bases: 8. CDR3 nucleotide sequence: TGTGCCAGCTCACCGGGACAGGTATCTTCTGAGCAGTACGTC. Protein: CASSPGQVSSEQYV.

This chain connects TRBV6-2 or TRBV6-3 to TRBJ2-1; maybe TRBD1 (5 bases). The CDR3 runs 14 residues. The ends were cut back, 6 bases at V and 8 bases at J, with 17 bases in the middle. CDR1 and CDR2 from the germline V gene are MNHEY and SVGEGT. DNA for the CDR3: TGTGCCAGCAGAACAGGACCGCCCAGCGATGAGCAGTTCTTC. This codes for CASRTGPPSDEQFF.

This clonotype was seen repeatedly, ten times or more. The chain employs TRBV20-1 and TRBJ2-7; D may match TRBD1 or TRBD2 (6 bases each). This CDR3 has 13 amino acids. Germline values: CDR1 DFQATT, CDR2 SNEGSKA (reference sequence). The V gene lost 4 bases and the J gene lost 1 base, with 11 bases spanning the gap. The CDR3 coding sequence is TGCAGTGCTAATAAAGGGGGGTCCTACGAGCAGTACGTC. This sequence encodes CSANKGGSYEQYV.

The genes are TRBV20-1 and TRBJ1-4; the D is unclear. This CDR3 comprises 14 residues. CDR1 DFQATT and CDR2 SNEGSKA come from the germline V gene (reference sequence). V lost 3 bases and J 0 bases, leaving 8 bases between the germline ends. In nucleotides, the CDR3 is TGCAGTGCTAGCCCGCGAGCAACTAATGAAAAACTGTTTTTT. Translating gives CSASPRATNEKLFF.

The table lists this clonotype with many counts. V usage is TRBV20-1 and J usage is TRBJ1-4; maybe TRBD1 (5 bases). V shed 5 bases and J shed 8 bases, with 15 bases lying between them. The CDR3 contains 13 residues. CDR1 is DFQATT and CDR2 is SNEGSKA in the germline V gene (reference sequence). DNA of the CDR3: TGCAGTGCTTTCGGGGGGATCGACGAAAAACTGTTTTTT. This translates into CSAFGGIDEKLFF.